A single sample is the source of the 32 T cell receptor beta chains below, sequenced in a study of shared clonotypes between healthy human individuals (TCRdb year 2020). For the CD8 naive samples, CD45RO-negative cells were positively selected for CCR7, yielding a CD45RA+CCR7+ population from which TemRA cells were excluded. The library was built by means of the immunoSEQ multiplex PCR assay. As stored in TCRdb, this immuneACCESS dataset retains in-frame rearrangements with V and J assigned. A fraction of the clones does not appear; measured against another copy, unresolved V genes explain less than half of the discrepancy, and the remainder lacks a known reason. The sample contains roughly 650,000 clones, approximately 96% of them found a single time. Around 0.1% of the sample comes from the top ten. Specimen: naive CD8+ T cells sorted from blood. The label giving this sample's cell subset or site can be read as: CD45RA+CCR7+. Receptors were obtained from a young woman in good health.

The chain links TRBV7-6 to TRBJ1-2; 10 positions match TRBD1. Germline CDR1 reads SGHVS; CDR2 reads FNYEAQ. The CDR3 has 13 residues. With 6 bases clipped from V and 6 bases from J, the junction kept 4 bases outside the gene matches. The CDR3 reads CASSRQGANGYTF. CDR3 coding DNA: TGTGCCAGCAGTAGACAGGGGGCGAATGGCTACACCTTC.

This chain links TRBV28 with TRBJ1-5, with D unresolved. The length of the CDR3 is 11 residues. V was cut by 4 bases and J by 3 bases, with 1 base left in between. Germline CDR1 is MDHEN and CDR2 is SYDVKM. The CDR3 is CASSYNQPQHF. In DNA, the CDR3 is TGTGCCAGCAGTTACAATCAGCCCCAGCATTTT.

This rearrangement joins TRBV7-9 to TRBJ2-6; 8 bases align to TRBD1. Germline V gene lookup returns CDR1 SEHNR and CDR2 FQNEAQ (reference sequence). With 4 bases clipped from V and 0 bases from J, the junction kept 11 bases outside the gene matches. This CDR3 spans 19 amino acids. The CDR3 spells CASSSNQGQASSGANVLTF. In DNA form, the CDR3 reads TGTGCCAGCAGCTCGAATCAGGGACAGGCGAGCTCTGGGGCCAACGTCCTGACTTTC.

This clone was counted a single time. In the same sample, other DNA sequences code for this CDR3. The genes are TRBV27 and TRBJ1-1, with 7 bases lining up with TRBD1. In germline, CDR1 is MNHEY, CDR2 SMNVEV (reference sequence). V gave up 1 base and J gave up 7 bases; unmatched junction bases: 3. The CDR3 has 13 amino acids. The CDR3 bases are TGTGCCAGCAGTTTATTAGGGGGCGGTGAAGCTTTCTTT. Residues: CASSLLGGGEAFF.

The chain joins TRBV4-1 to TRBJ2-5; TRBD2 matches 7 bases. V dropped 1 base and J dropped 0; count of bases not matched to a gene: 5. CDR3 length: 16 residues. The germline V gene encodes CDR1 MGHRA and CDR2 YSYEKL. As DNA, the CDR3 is TGCGCCAGCAGCCAAGGCGGGCGGGGGTACCAAGAGACCCAGTACTTC. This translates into CASSQGGRGYQETQYF.

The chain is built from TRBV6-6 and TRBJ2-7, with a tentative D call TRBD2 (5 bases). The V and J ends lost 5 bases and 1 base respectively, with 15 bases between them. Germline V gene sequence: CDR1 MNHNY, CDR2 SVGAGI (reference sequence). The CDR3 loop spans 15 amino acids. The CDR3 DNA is TGTGCCAGCAGTGCTACAGCGGCCCTTTCCTACGAGCAGTACTTC. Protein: CASSATAALSYEQYF.

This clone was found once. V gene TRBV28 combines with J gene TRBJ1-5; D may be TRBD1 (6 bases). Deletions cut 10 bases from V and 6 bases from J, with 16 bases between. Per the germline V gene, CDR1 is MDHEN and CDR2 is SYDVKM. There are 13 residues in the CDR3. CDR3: CATSRGVGQPQHF. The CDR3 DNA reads TGTGCCACGTCTAGGGGGGTAGGTCAGCCCCAGCATTTT.

In nucleotides, the CDR3 is TGTGCCAGCAGCTTATCCACCCATTGGGAAAACATTCAGTACTTC. Translated: CASSLSTHWENIQYF. The chain is built from TRBV5-4 and TRBJ2-4, with D unresolved. The CDR3 runs 15 residues. The germline CDR1 and CDR2 sequences are SGHNT and YYREEE (reference sequence). Trimming left V 2 bases short and J 5 bases short, with 14 bases between.

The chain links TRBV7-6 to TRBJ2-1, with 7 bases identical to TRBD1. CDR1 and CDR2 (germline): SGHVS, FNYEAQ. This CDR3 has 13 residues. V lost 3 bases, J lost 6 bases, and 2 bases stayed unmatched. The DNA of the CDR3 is TGTGCCAGCAGCTTGGCAGGGGGCAATGAGCAGTTCTTC. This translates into CASSLAGGNEQFF.

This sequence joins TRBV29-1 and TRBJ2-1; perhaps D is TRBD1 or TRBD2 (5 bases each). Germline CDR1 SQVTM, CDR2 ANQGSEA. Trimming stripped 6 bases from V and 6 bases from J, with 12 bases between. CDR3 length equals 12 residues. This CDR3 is CSVRDGSNEQFF. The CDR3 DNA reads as TGCAGCGTAAGGGACGGGTCCAATGAGCAGTTCTTC.

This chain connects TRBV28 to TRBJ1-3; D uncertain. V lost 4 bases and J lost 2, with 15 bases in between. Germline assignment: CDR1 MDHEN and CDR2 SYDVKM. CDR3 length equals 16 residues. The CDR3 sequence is CASSSVLQGTGNTIYF. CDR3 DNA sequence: TGTGCCAGCAGTTCCGTGCTCCAAGGTACTGGAAACACCATATATTTT. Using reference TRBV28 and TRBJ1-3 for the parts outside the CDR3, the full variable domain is DVKVTQSSRYLVKRTGEKVFLECVQDMDHENMFWYRQDPGLGLRLIYFSYDVKMKEKGDIPEGYSVSREKKERFSLILESASTNQTSMYLCASSSVLQGTGNTIYFGEGSWLTVV.

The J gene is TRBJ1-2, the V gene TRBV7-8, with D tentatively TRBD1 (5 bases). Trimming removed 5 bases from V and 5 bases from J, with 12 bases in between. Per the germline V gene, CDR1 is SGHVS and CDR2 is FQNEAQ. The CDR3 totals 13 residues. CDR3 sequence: CASSPDRIYGYTF. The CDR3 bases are TGTGCCAGCAGCCCCGACAGAATTTATGGCTACACCTTC.

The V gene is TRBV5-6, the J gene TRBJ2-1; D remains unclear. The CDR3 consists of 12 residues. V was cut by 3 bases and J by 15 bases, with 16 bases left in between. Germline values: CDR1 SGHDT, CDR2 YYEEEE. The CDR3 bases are TGTGCCAGCAGCTCCGGACGAAGTAGTCGGTTCTTC. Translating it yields CASSSGRSSRFF. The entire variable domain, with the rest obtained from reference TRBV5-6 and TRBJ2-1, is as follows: DAGVTQSPTHLIKTRGQQVTLRCSPKSGHDTVSWYQQALGQGPQFIFQYYEEEERQRGNFPDRFSGHQFPNYSSELNVNALLLGDSALYLCASSSGRSSRFFGPGTRLTVL.

Here the CDR3 reads CASSLGANRETQYF. CDR3 sequence (DNA): TGTGCCAGCAGCTTGGGGGCTAACCGGGAGACCCAGTACTTC. This chain uses TRBV5-6 with TRBJ2-5, with D uncertain. The CDR3 has 14 amino acids. CDR1 and CDR2 (germline): SGHDT, YYEEEE. V was pared by 0 bases and J by 5 bases, with 11 bases between.

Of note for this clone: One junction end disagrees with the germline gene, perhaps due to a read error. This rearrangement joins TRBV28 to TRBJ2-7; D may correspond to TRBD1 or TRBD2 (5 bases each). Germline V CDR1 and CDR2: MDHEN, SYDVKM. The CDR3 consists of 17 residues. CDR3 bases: TGTGCCGGCAGTTTAGCCCGGACTGAAGGGGCCTCCTACGAGCAGTACTTC. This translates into CAGSLARTEGASYEQYF.

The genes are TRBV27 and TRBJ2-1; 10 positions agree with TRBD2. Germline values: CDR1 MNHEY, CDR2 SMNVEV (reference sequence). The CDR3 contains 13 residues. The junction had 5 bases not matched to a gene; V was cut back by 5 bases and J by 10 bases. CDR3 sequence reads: CASSPSSGREQFF. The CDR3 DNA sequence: TGTGCCAGCAGTCCTTCTAGCGGGAGAGAGCAGTTCTTC.

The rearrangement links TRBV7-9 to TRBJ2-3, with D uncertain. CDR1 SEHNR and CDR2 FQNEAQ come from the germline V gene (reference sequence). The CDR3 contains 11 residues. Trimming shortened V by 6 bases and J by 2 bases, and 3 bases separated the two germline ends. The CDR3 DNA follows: TGTGCCAGCAGAACCACAGATACGCAGTATTTT. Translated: CASRTTDTQYF.

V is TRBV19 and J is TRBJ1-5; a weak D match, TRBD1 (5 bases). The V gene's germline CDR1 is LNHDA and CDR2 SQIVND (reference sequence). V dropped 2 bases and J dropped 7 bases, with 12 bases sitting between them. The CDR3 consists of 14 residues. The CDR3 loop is CASSIFLKGQPQHF. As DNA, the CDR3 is TGTGCCAGTAGTATATTCCTAAAGGGGCAGCCCCAGCATTTT.

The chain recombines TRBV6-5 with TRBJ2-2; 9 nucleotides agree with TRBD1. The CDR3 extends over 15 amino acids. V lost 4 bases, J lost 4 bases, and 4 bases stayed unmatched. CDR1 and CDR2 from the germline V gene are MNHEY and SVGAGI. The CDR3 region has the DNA TGTGCCAGCAGTTCAGGGACAGGGCCCACCGGGGAGCTGTTTTTT. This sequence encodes CASSSGTGPTGELFF.

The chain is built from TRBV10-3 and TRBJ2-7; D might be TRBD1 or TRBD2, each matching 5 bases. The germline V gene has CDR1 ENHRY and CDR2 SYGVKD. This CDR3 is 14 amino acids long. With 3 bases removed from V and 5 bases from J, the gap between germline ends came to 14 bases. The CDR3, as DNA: TGTGCCATCAGTGACCCGAGGGGTAGCGACGAGCAGTACTTC. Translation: CAISDPRGSDEQYF.

The CDR3 DNA follows: TGTGCCAGCAGCCCAGGGACAAGCAATCAGCCCCAGCATTTT. Residues: CASSPGTSNQPQHF. V usage is TRBV28 and J usage is TRBJ1-5; D perhaps matches TRBD1 (6 bases). The V gene lost 6 bases and the J gene lost 1 base, with 10 bases spanning the gap. The CDR3 has 14 amino acids. Germline assignment: CDR1 MDHEN and CDR2 SYDVKM.

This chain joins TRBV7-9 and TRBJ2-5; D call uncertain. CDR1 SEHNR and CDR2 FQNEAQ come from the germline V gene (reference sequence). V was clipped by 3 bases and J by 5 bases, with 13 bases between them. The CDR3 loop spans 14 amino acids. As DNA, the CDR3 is TGTGCCAGCAGCTTTGGCCGGCTGGTGGAGACCCAGTACTTC. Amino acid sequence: CASSFGRLVETQYF.

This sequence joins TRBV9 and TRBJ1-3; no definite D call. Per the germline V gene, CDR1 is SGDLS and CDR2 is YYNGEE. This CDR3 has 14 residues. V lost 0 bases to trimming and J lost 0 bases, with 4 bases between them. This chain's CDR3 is CASSVGRSGNTIYF. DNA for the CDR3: TGTGCCAGCAGCGTAGGGCGCTCTGGAAACACCATATATTTT.

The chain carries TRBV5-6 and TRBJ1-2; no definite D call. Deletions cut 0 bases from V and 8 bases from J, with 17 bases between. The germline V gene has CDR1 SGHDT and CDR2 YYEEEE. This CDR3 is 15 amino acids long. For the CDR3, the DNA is TGTGCCAGCAGCTTGGTGGGAGGGAGCGGTTCAGGCTACACCTTC. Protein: CASSLVGGSGSGYTF.

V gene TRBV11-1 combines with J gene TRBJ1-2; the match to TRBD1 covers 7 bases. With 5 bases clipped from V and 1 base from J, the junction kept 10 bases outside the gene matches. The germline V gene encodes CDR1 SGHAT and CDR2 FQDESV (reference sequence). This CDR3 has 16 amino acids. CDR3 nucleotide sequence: TGTGCCAGCAGCCGCTGGGACAGTTCTATTAACTATGGCTACACCTTC. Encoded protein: CASSRWDSSINYGYTF.

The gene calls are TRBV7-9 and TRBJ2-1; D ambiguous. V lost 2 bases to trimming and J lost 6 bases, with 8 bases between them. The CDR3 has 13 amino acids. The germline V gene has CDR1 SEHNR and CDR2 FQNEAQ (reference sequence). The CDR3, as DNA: TGTGCCAGCAGCTTATTGGGGTCCAATGAGCAGTTCTTC. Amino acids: CASSLLGSNEQFF.

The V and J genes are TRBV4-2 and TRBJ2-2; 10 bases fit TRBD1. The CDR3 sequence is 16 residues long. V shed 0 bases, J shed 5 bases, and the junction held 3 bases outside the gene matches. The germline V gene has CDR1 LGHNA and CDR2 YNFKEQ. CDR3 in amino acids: CASSQETGQGTGELFF. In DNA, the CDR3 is TGTGCCAGCAGCCAAGAAACGGGACAGGGGACCGGGGAGCTGTTTTTT.

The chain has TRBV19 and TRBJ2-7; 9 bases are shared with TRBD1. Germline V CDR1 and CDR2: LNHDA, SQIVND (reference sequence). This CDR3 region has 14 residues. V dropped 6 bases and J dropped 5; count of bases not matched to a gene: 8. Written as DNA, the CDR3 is TGTGCCAGTAGCAGGGACAGGGCTTTCGACGAGCAGTACTTC. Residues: CASSRDRAFDEQYF. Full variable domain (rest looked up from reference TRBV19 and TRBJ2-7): DGGITQSPKYLFRKEGQNVTLSCEQNLNHDAMYWYRQDPGQGLRLIYYSQIVNDFQKGDIAEGYSVSREKKESFPLTVTSAQKNPTAFYLCASSRDRAFDEQYFGPGTRLTVT.

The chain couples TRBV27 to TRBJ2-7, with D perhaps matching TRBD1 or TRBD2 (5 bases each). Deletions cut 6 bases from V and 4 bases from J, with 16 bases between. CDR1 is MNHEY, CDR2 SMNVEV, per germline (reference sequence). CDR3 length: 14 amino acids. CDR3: CASSRGGQIYEQYF. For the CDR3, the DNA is TGTGCCAGCAGCCGTGGGGGTCAGATTTACGAGCAGTACTTC.

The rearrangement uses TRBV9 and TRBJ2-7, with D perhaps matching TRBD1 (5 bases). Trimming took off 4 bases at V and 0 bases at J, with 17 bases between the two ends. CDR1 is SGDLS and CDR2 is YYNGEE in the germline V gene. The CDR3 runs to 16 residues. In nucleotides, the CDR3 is TGTGCCAGCAGCCACTCTCAGGGTGAAAGCTCCTACGAGCAGTACTTC. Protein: CASSHSQGESSYEQYF.

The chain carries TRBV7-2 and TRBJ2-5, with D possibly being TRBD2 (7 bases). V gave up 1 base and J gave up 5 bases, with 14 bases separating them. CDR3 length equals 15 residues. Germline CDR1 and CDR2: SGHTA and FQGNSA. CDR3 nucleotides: TGTGCCAGCAGCTTAGTGGGAGGGGGGATTGAGACCCAGTACTTC. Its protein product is CASSLVGGGIETQYF.

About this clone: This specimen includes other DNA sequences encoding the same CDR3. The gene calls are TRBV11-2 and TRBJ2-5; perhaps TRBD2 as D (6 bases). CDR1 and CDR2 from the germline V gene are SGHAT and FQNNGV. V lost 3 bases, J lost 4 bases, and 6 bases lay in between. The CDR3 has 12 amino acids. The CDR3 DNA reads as TGTGCCAGCAGCTTGGAGGGAGAGACCCAGTACTTC. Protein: CASSLEGETQYF.